This entry lists 28 T cell receptor beta chains sequenced from one sample in a study of blood T cell repertoires in COVID-19. Produced via immunoSEQ multiplex PCR; TCRdb's table is partial and in-frame only. The data contain more than 250,000 clones, 83% of them seen just once; the ten biggest clones take up approximately 1.2%. Material for sequencing was peripheral blood. The receptor set was obtained from a woman aged 45-65 years with acute or convalescent COVID-19.

The chain links TRBV4-1 to TRBJ2-7; a possible D gene is TRBD1 (5 bases). The V and J ends lost 0 bases and 3 bases respectively, with 15 bases between them. Germline lookup yields CDR1 MGHRA and CDR2 YSYEKL. The CDR3 consists of 16 residues. The CDR3: CASSQEFGHPRYEQYV. The CDR3 coding sequence is TGCGCCAGCAGCCAAGAGTTCGGACACCCACGCTACGAGCAGTACGTC.

The chain uses TRBV7-2 and TRBJ2-5; perhaps TRBD2 as D (6 bases). The CDR3 spans 14 residues. V lost 2 bases to trimming and J lost 4 bases, with 11 bases between them. Germline values: CDR1 SGHTA, CDR2 FQGNSA. This CDR3 reads CASSLRDFSETQYF. The CDR3 DNA follows: TGTGCCAGCAGCTTAAGGGACTTCTCAGAGACCCAGTACTTC.

This rearrangement joins TRBV3-1 (or the pseudogene TRBV3-2) to TRBJ2-5; 8 positions agree with TRBD2. Germline V CDR1 and CDR2: LGHDT, YNNKEL (reference sequence). This CDR3 contains 15 residues. Germline trimming cut 3 bases from V and 5 bases from J; bases unmatched to any gene: 8. CDR3 protein: CASSHWGGRTETQYF. Written as DNA, the CDR3 is TGTGCCAGCAGCCATTGGGGCGGGAGGACGGAGACCCAGTACTTC.

The sample holds a few counts of this clone. J is TRBJ1-1 and V is TRBV18; the D is unclear. CDR1 KGHSH and CDR2 LQKENI come from the germline V gene. The CDR3 totals 14 residues. V was clipped by 6 bases and J by 3 bases, with 14 bases between them. CDR3 sequence reads: CASSIFPTDTEAFF. CDR3 nucleotide sequence: TGTGCCAGCTCGATCTTCCCTACGGACACTGAAGCTTTCTTT.

The chain uses TRBV5-4 and TRBJ2-5, with 8 bases that match TRBD1. CDR1 and CDR2 (germline): SGHNT, YYREEE (reference sequence). CDR3 length equals 15 residues. Trimming removed 4 bases from V and 4 bases from J; junction bases left unmatched: 9. Here the CDR3 reads CASSPNRDRIETQYF. CDR3 nucleotide sequence: TGTGCCAGCAGCCCAAACCGGGACAGGATAGAGACCCAGTACTTC.

As for this clone: Other DNA sequences in this specimen translate into the identical CDR3. The rearrangement uses TRBV12-3 or TRBV12-4 and TRBJ1-1; D gene unclear. The V and J ends lost 2 bases and 2 bases respectively, with 6 bases between them. The CDR3 is 13 residues long. CDR3 loop: CASSLRGNTEAFF. CDR3 nucleotide sequence: TGTGCCAGCAGTTTAAGAGGTAACACTGAAGCTTTCTTT.

The chain joins TRBV18 to TRBJ1-5; the match to TRBD1 covers 8 bases. Germline V gene sequence: CDR1 KGHSH, CDR2 LQKENI. The CDR3 loop spans 15 amino acids. V lost 6 bases and J lost 0; bases outside the gene matches: 4. Here the CDR3 DNA reads TGTGCCAGCTCTCAGGGGGCAGCTAGCAATCAGCCCCAGCATTTT. This codes for CASSQGAASNQPQHF.

The chain uses TRBV28 and TRBJ1-2; D not certain. Trimming removed 3 bases from V and 3 bases from J, with 14 bases in between. The CDR3 is made up of 15 amino acids. Germline V gene lookup returns CDR1 MDHEN and CDR2 SYDVKM. CDR3 sequence reads: CASSLYLAVDYGYTF. The CDR3 DNA sequence: TGTGCCAGCAGTTTGTACCTAGCCGTGGACTATGGCTACACCTTC.

The rearrangement uses TRBV10-1 and TRBJ1-4; unclear D gene. The CDR3 spans 14 residues. Trimming removed 0 bases at V and 8 bases at J, with 10 bases between. Germline CDR1 reads WNHNN; CDR2 reads SYGVQD (reference sequence). CDR3 nucleotide sequence: TGCGCCAGCAGTGAGTCAACGCGAGGAGAAAAACTGTTTTTT. Residues: CASSESTRGEKLFF.

The V gene is TRBV7-9, the J gene TRBJ1-3, with D uncertain. The V gene's germline CDR1 is SEHNR and CDR2 FQNEAQ (reference sequence). This CDR3 is 15 amino acids long. Trimming took 6 bases from V and 6 from J, leaving 18 bases between them. CDR3 sequence reads: CASRFPPGKENTIYF. The CDR3, as DNA: TGTGCCAGCAGATTTCCCCCGGGGAAAGAAAACACCATATATTTT. Complete variable domain (other parts from reference TRBV7-9 and TRBJ1-3): DTGVSQNPRHKITKRGQNVTFRCDPISEHNRLYWYRQTLGQGPEFLTYFQNEAQLEKSRLLSDRFSAERPKGSFSTLEIQRTEQGDSAMYLCASRFPPGKENTIYFGEGSWLTVV.

The chain combines TRBV5-6 with TRBJ2-1; tentative D call: TRBD2 (6 bases). The germline CDR1 and CDR2 sequences are SGHDT and YYEEEE. Trimming took off 2 bases at V and 2 bases at J, with 14 bases between the two ends. The length of the CDR3 is 16 residues. The CDR3: CASSLSLATTYNEQFF. The CDR3 DNA reads TGTGCCAGCAGCTTATCTCTAGCGACTACCTACAATGAGCAGTTCTTC.

The J gene is TRBJ2-7, the V gene TRBV6-2 or TRBV6-3; D gene uncertain. Trimming shortened V by 2 bases and J by 2 bases, and 7 bases separated the two germline ends. The CDR3 has 13 residues. The germline V gene encodes CDR1 MNHEY and CDR2 SVGEGT. The DNA of the CDR3 is TGTGCCAGCAGTTACCCCGGTCCCTACGAGCAGTACTTC. The encoded protein is CASSYPGPYEQYF.

The chain links TRBV19 to TRBJ2-7; 7 bases fit TRBD2. Unmatched junction bases numbered 4, after V lost 6 bases and J lost 2 bases. The germline gives CDR1 LNHDA, CDR2 SQIVND (reference sequence). The CDR3 is 13 amino acids. The CDR3 DNA reads TGTGCCAGTAGCAAGGGGAGGGCCTACGAGCAGTACTTC. Its translation: CASSKGRAYEQYF.

The chain recombines TRBV28 with TRBJ1-5; 7 bases are shared with TRBD1. The J segment lost 7 bases and the V segment lost 5 bases, leaving 11 bases of the junction unmatched. Germline values: CDR1 MDHEN, CDR2 SYDVKM. The CDR3 has 15 amino acids. The CDR3 protein is CASSLITGVGQPQHF. CDR3 DNA sequence: TGTGCCAGCAGTCTAATTACAGGGGTAGGACAGCCCCAGCATTTT.

This chain uses TRBV9 with TRBJ2-6; 12 bases align to TRBD2. V lost 4 bases, J lost 0 bases, and 11 bases stayed unmatched. The germline V gene encodes CDR1 SGDLS and CDR2 YYNGEE. This CDR3 is built from 20 residues. The DNA for the CDR3 is TGTGCCAGCAGCCCCAGACTAGCGGGGGCCTTACCCTCTGGGGCCAACGTCCTGACTTTC. Translating gives CASSPRLAGALPSGANVLTF.

The chain links TRBV6-5 to TRBJ2-7, with TRBD1 as a possible D gene (6 bases). Trimming took 5 bases from V and 1 from J, leaving 12 bases between them. Germline lookup yields CDR1 MNHEY and CDR2 SVGAGI. The CDR3 length is 14 residues. CDR3 in DNA: TGTGCCAGCAGTCCCGGGACATCTTCCTACGAGCAGTACTTC. Protein product: CASSPGTSSYEQYF.

The chain couples TRBV18 to TRBJ1-4; 7 nucleotides agree with TRBD1. The CDR3 loop spans 17 amino acids. The germline V gene has CDR1 KGHSH and CDR2 LQKENI. V gave up 6 bases and J gave up 2 bases; unmatched junction bases: 12. Written as DNA, the CDR3 is TGTGCCAGCTCGGACGGACAAGGGGGCACGACTAATGAAAAACTGTTTTTT. It codes for CASSDGQGGTTNEKLFF.

The chain employs TRBV2 and TRBJ1-3, with D uncertain. V was trimmed by 3 bases and J by 6 bases, leaving 9 bases between them. The CDR3 covers 13 residues. Germline values: CDR1 SNHLY, CDR2 FYNNEI. CDR3 nucleotides: TGTGCCAGCAGTGATGGTCACTTAAACACCATATATTTT. Encoded protein: CASSDGHLNTIYF.

This rearrangement joins TRBV5-1 to TRBJ2-5; tentatively, D is TRBD1 (6 bases). The CDR3 extends over 15 amino acids. Germline V gene sequence: CDR1 SGHRS, CDR2 YFSETQ. Trimming pared 0 bases from V and 2 bases from J, leaving 11 bases between. This CDR3 is CASSLADSSQETQYF. The DNA of the CDR3 is TGCGCCAGCAGCTTGGCGGACAGTTCGCAAGAGACCCAGTACTTC.

The genes are TRBV19 and TRBJ2-2; D not resolved. Germline V gene sequence: CDR1 LNHDA, CDR2 SQIVND (reference sequence). CDR3 size: 14 residues. Trimming left V 5 bases short and J 3 bases short, with 10 bases between. The CDR3 here is CASSFQLDTGELFF. In nucleotides, the CDR3 is TGTGCCAGTAGTTTTCAATTAGACACCGGGGAGCTGTTTTTT.

This chain uses TRBV7-8 with TRBJ1-1, with D unresolved. The CDR3 consists of 14 residues. Trimming stripped 2 bases from V and 0 bases from J, with 7 bases between. Germline assignment: CDR1 SGHVS and CDR2 FQNEAQ. The CDR3 DNA sequence: TGTGCCAGCAGCTTACAGTTAATGAACACTGAAGCTTTCTTT. It specifies CASSLQLMNTEAFF. The whole variable domain, filled in from reference TRBV7-8 and TRBJ1-1, reads GAGVSQSPRYKVAKRGQDVALRCDPISGHVSLFWYQQALGQGPEFLTYFQNEAQLDKSGLPSDRFFAERPEGSVSTLKIQRTQQEDSAVYLCASSLQLMNTEAFFGQGTRLTVV.

This chain joins TRBV19 and TRBJ2-5, with 10 bases matching TRBD2. This CDR3 spans 15 amino acids. The ends lost 5 bases at V and 4 bases at J; junction bases unmatched: 7. CDR1 is LNHDA, CDR2 SQIVND, per germline (reference sequence). For the CDR3, the DNA is TGTGCCAGTAGTGCCACTAGCGGGGTAGGAGAGACCCAGTACTTC. Its protein is CASSATSGVGETQYF.

CDR3 sequence: CASSFRQGANQPQHF. CDR3 DNA sequence: TGTGCCAGCAGCTTTCGACAGGGAGCCAATCAGCCCCAGCATTTT. This chain joins TRBV7-8 and TRBJ1-5; TRBD1 matches 7 bases. The CDR3 is made up of 15 amino acids. Germline values: CDR1 SGHVS, CDR2 FQNEAQ. V shed 3 bases, J shed 3 bases, and the junction held 5 bases outside the gene matches.

The genes are TRBV19 and TRBJ2-1; TRBD2 matches 7 bases. J lost 8 bases, V lost 6 bases, and 13 bases had no gene match. CDR1 is LNHDA, CDR2 SQIVND, per germline (reference sequence). This CDR3 has 15 amino acids. The CDR3 here is CASRDPGLRTYEQFF. Written as DNA, the CDR3 is TGTGCCAGTAGAGATCCGGGACTAAGGACTTATGAGCAGTTCTTC. The whole variable domain, remainder taken from reference TRBV19 and TRBJ2-1, is DGGITQSPKYLFRKEGQNVTLSCEQNLNHDAMYWYRQDPGQGLRLIYYSQIVNDFQKGDIAEGYSVSREKKESFPLTVTSAQKNPTAFYLCASRDPGLRTYEQFFGPGTRLTVL.

This clone was observed a few times. V gene TRBV4-2 combines with J gene TRBJ1-1; no clear D. CDR1 LGHNA and CDR2 YNFKEQ come from the germline V gene. The length of the CDR3 is 14 residues. The V gene lost 2 bases and the J gene lost 5 bases, with 12 bases spanning the gap. Written as DNA, the CDR3 is TGTGCCAGCAGCCAAACTAGGGTGTCTACTGAAGCTTTCTTT. Its translation: CASSQTRVSTEAFF.

This chain links TRBV7-9 with TRBJ2-5; D might be TRBD1 (6 bases). Trimming stripped 4 bases from V and 4 bases from J, with 16 bases between. This CDR3 spans 15 amino acids. The germline gives CDR1 SEHNR, CDR2 FQNEAQ (reference sequence). The chain's CDR3 is CASSSQGIRGETQYF. The CDR3 DNA follows: TGTGCCAGCAGCTCACAGGGAATTAGGGGAGAGACCCAGTACTTC. Looking up the rest from reference TRBV7-9 and TRBJ2-5 gives the full variable domain: DTGVSQNPRHKITKRGQNVTFRCDPISEHNRLYWYRQTLGQGPEFLTYFQNEAQLEKSRLLSDRFSAERPKGSFSTLEIQRTEQGDSAMYLCASSSQGIRGETQYFGPGTRLLVL.

The chain uses TRBV19 and TRBJ2-7; possible D gene TRBD1, 5 bases. From germline, CDR1 is LNHDA and CDR2 SQIVND (reference sequence). The V gene lost 5 bases and the J gene lost 9 bases, with 17 bases spanning the gap. This CDR3 is 13 amino acids long. CDR3 residues: CASSQIDSFLQYF. As DNA, the CDR3 is TGTGCCAGTAGTCAAATAGACAGTTTCCTGCAGTACTTC.

This chain joins TRBV12-3 or TRBV12-4 and TRBJ1-6; D possibly corresponds to TRBD1 (6 bases). This CDR3 region has 13 residues. V was cut by 4 bases and J by 13 bases, with 14 bases left in between. As DNA, the CDR3 is TGTGCCAGCAGTTCCGGCGGACAGTCCCCCCTCCACTTT. Protein: CASSSGGQSPLHF.